Listed below are T cell receptor beta chains from one sample, sequenced in a study of blood T cells in healthy people across ages. A single record per CDR3 protein comes from TCRdb applying MiXCR to the 5' RACE reads. The data hold around 650,000 distinct CDR3 sequences, with around 43% observed a single time. What was sequenced was blood. The receptors derive from an elderly man in good health. CDR3s include the opening cysteine and the closing phenylalanine or tryptophan. A D gene is named only where the DNA matches it firmly. Clone sizes are given selectively: once, few, many, or a class where the clone is expanded.

J: TRBJ2-5; D: TRBD1; V: TRBV6-5; size: -; DNA: TGTGCCAGCAGTACAGGGGGCGTAGAGACCCAGTACTTC; CDR3: CASSTGGVETQYF
J: TRBJ2-5; D: TRBD2; V: TRBV27; size: -; DNA: TGTGCCACCGGGCTGGTCAGGGAGGGCCTAAATGAGCAGTACTTC; CDR3: CATGLVREGLNEQYF
J: TRBJ2-3; D: TRBD2; V: TRBV10-3; size: few; DNA: TGTGCCATCAGTGAGCGGACTAGCGGGAGTTTTTCAGATACGCAGTATTTT; CDR3: CAISERTSGSFSDTQYF
J: TRBJ1-5; D: -; V: TRBV6-5; size: -; DNA: TGTGCCAGCAGGCCCGGACAGTTCCAGCCCCAGCATTTT; CDR3: CASRPGQFQPQHF
J: TRBJ2-5; D: -; V: TRBV28; size: -; DNA: TGTGCCAGCAGTTCACCGGGGCAGGGAACATTTAGCTACAATGAGCAGTACTTC; CDR3: CASSSPGQGTFSYNEQYF
J: TRBJ2-1; D: -; V: TRBV7-9; size: few; DNA: TGTGCCAGCAGCTCGAAGAGTGAGCAGTTCTTC; CDR3: CASSSKSEQFF
J: TRBJ2-1; D: TRBD2; V: TRBV24-1; size: -; DNA: TGTGCCACCAGTTCGGCTAGCGGGAGGTACAATGAGCAGTTCTTC; CDR3: CATSSASGRYNEQFF
J: TRBJ2-3; D: TRBD2; V: TRBV10-1; size: -; DNA: TGCGCCAGCAGTGGACTAGCGGGAGATCTTGGGCAGTATTTT; CDR3: CASSGLAGDLGQYF
J: TRBJ2-3; D: TRBD2; V: TRBV6-5; size: -; DNA: TGTGCCAGCAGTCAGCCCGGCGGACTAGGCACGCAGTATTTT; CDR3: CASSQPGGLGTQYF
J: TRBJ2-3; D: -; V: TRBV6-2/TRBV6-3; size: few; DNA: TGTGCCAGCAGAGAAGACGGTCTAGGTGCAGATACGCAGTATTTT; CDR3: CASREDGLGADTQYF
J: TRBJ1-1; D: -; V: TRBV10-3; size: few; DNA: TGTGCCATCAGTGATCTAGACATGAACACTGAAGCTTTCTTT; CDR3: CAISDLDMNTEAFF
J: TRBJ2-1; D: TRBD2; V: TRBV7-2; size: many; DNA: TGTGCCAGCAGCGTCCTAGCGGGAGCTCCCGATGAGCAGTTCTTC; CDR3: CASSVLAGAPDEQFF
J: TRBJ2-1; D: TRBD2; V: TRBV6-2/TRBV6-3; size: -; DNA: TGTGCCAGCAGCCGATCTAGCGGGGGTTCCCCCTACAATGAGCAGTTCTTC; CDR3: CASSRSSGGSPYNEQFF
J: TRBJ2-5; D: TRBD1; V: TRBV9; size: -; DNA: TGTGCCAGCAGCGTAGAAGGGGACAGACAAGAGACCCAGTACTTC; CDR3: CASSVEGDRQETQYF
J: TRBJ2-1; D: TRBD2; V: TRBV29-1; size: -; DNA: TGCAGCGGGCGGCGGGGGGCCGCTGAGCAGTTCTTC; CDR3: CSGRRGAAEQFF
J: TRBJ2-3; D: -; V: TRBV3-1; size: few; DNA: TGTGCCAGCAGCCAAGTGAGGGGGAGCACAGATACGCAGTATTTT; CDR3: CASSQVRGSTDTQYF
J: TRBJ1-4; D: -; V: TRBV24-1; size: -; DNA: TGTGCCACCAGCCCGGGACCGCTAAATGAAAAACTGTTTTTT; CDR3: CATSPGPLNEKLFF
J: TRBJ2-5; D: TRBD1; V: TRBV3-1; size: -; DNA: TGTGCCAGCAGCGTAGGGGGACAGCCAGGTGGGACCCAGTACTTC; CDR3: CASSVGGQPGGTQYF
J: TRBJ2-3; D: -; V: TRBV10-1; size: few; DNA: TGCGCCAGCAGTGGATCAGGGAGGAGCACAGATACGCAGTATTTT; CDR3: CASSGSGRSTDTQYF
J: TRBJ1-2; D: -; V: TRBV20-1; size: -; DNA: TGCAGTGCTAGTACCGCATGGGGGTTAGGGGGCTACACCTTC; CDR3: CSASTAWGLGGYTF
J: TRBJ2-1; D: TRBD1; V: TRBV6-2/TRBV6-3; size: once; DNA: TGTGCCAGCAGGTCGACAGGGGGAAAGAATGAGCAGTTCTTC; CDR3: CASRSTGGKNEQFF
J: TRBJ2-1; D: TRBD2; V: TRBV7-8; size: -; DNA: TGTGCCAGCAGCCCTAATAGCGGGGGGGGGTTAAATGAGCAGTTCTTC; CDR3: CASSPNSGGGLNEQFF
J: TRBJ2-2; D: -; V: TRBV7-8; size: many; DNA: TGTGCCAGCAGCTTAGTTCGGACCGGGGAGCTGTTTTTT; CDR3: CASSLVRTGELFF
J: TRBJ2-1; D: -; V: TRBV6-4; size: -; DNA: TGTGCCAGCATGAGGGACTCTGGGTACAATGAGCAGTTCTTC; CDR3: CASMRDSGYNEQFF
J: TRBJ2-3; D: TRBD1; V: TRBV4-1; size: -; DNA: TGCGCCAGCAGCCAATTCGGGACAGGGTCAGATACGCAGTATTTT; CDR3: CASSQFGTGSDTQYF
J: TRBJ2-6; D: TRBD1; V: TRBV5-4; size: -; DNA: TGTGCCAGCAGCTCCCAGACAGGGGCCGGGGCCAACGTCCTGACTTTC; CDR3: CASSSQTGAGANVLTF
J: TRBJ2-7; D: TRBD2; V: TRBV6-2/TRBV6-3; size: -; DNA: TGTGCCAGCAGTCCACTAGCGGGGACCTACGAGCAGTACTTC; CDR3: CASSPLAGTYEQYF
J: TRBJ1-2; D: -; V: TRBV30; size: -; DNA: TGTGCCTGGAGCCCCAGAGGGGCGGGTGGCTACACCTTC; CDR3: CAWSPRGAGGYTF
J: TRBJ2-6; D: -; V: TRBV28; size: -; DNA: TGTGCCTCGGCAGGGGCCGTCTCTGGGGCCAACGTCCTGACTTTC; CDR3: CASAGAVSGANVLTF
J: TRBJ2-5; D: TRBD2; V: TRBV7-2; size: few; DNA: TGTGCCAGCAGCTTGGGAGGGGTGGCGTACCAAGAGACCCAGTACTTC; CDR3: CASSLGGVAYQETQYF
J: TRBJ1-3; D: -; V: TRBV7-8; size: few; DNA: TGTGCCAGCAGCCCTGCGGCCTTCTCTGGAAACACCATATATTTT; CDR3: CASSPAAFSGNTIYF
J: TRBJ1-2; D: -; V: TRBV12-3/TRBV12-4; size: -; DNA: TGTGCTAGCAACTTCTTCTCGGGTAACTATGGCTACACCTTC; CDR3: CASNFFSGNYGYTF
J: TRBJ1-1; D: TRBD1; V: TRBV5-1; size: -; DNA: TGCGCCAGCAGCTTGGGGTTGGGGACAGAGAACACTGAAGCTTTCTTT; CDR3: CASSLGLGTENTEAFF
J: TRBJ2-1; D: TRBD2; V: TRBV4-2; size: -; DNA: TGTGCCAGCCGCCCGGCAGCGGGGGGTGAGAATGAGCAGTTCTTC; CDR3: CASRPAAGGENEQFF
J: TRBJ2-7; D: TRBD2; V: TRBV29-1; size: -; DNA: TGCAGCGTTGGGACTAGTGGAGAGACCCGGTACTTC; CDR3: CSVGTSGETRYF
J: TRBJ2-5; D: -; V: TRBV5-5; size: few; DNA: TGTGCCAGCAGCTTGGGGGTAGTAGAAGAGACCCAGTACTTC; CDR3: CASSLGVVEETQYF
J: TRBJ2-5; D: -; V: TRBV4-2; size: few; DNA: TGTGCCAGCAGCCAAGACGGCTCCCAGTGGGAGACCCAGTACTTC; CDR3: CASSQDGSQWETQYF
J: TRBJ2-1; D: TRBD2; V: TRBV7-2; size: -; DNA: TGTGCCAGCAGCTTAGCGAGCGGGGGGGTCTACAATGAGCAGTTCTTC; CDR3: CASSLASGGVYNEQFF
J: TRBJ2-3; D: TRBD2; V: TRBV4-2; size: -; DNA: TGTGCCAGCAGCCACCCTGAAGCGGGGGGTACAGATACGCAGTATTTT; CDR3: CASSHPEAGGTDTQYF
J: TRBJ2-2; D: TRBD2; V: TRBV19; size: -; DNA: TGTGCCAGTACGAGCGGGGTGAACACCGGGGAGCTGTTTTTT; CDR3: CASTSGVNTGELFF
J: TRBJ1-6; D: -; V: TRBV5-4; size: -; DNA: TGTGCCAGCAGCTTGTACCAGGTTAATTCACCCCTCCACTTT; CDR3: CASSLYQVNSPLHF
J: TRBJ2-3; D: -; V: TRBV7-2; size: many; DNA: TGTGCCAGCAGCCCGAGGAAGGGCGGCACAGATACGCAGTATTTT; CDR3: CASSPRKGGTDTQYF
J: TRBJ1-6; D: -; V: TRBV10-2; size: -; DNA: TGCGCCAGCAGTGATACCAGGGGCGCTTCACCCCTCCACTTT; CDR3: CASSDTRGASPLHF
J: TRBJ1-2; D: -; V: TRBV20-1; size: -; DNA: TGCAGTGCTAGAGAACTCCGGGACAAGGGCTATGGCTACACCTTC; CDR3: CSARELRDKGYGYTF